Presented here are 30 T cell receptor beta chains from one specimen sequenced in a study of shared clonotypes between healthy human individuals (dated by TCRdb to between 2020 and 2021). The library was generated by the immunoSEQ multiplex PCR assay. TCRdb's version of the immuneACCESS table is confined to in-frame rearrangements and falls short of the full clone set. An unresolved V gene accounts for under half of the shortfall where checked; the remainder is of unknown origin. The sample profile shows about 2 million clones; around 95% of them were found once. The ten largest clones take up 0.13% of the sample. The sequenced sample consisted of naive CD4+ T cells sorted from blood. Interpreted using the paper, the cell subset or site label stands for: CD45RA+ positively selected. These receptors originate from a man younger than 35 in good health.

The chain joins TRBV30 to TRBJ2-7; the match to TRBD1 covers 11 bases. The CDR3 loop spans 15 amino acids. Germline CDR1 and CDR2: GTSNPN and SVGIG (reference sequence). J lost 3 bases, V lost 0 bases, and 4 bases had no gene match. CDR3 region: CAWSVAGTGGYEQYF. Written as DNA, the CDR3 is TGTGCCTGGAGTGTCGCCGGGACAGGGGGCTACGAGCAGTACTTC.

The chain links TRBV27 to TRBJ2-7; 7 positions agree with TRBD1. The V and J ends lost 2 bases and 2 bases, in that order; junction bases with no gene match: 12. Germline CDR1 MNHEY, CDR2 SMNVEV (reference sequence). There are 17 residues in the CDR3. This CDR3 is CASSLAWARDRTYEQYF. Written as DNA, the CDR3 is TGTGCCAGCAGTTTAGCTTGGGCCCGGGACAGAACCTACGAGCAGTACTTC.

The V and J genes are TRBV2 and TRBJ1-6; weak D call: TRBD1 (5 bases). The CDR3 is made up of 15 amino acids. Germline loops: CDR1 SNHLY, CDR2 FYNNEI. The V and J ends lost 0 bases and 6 bases respectively, with 9 bases between them. In DNA form, the CDR3 reads TGTGCCAGCAGTGAAGCCAGACAGCCTAATTCACCCCTCCACTTT. Residues: CASSEARQPNSPLHF.

This clone was recorded only once. J is TRBJ2-2 and V is TRBV5-1; D remains ambiguous. Germline V CDR1 and CDR2: SGHRS, YFSETQ. V was cut by 1 base and J by 4 bases, with 8 bases left in between. The CDR3 is made up of 14 amino acids. The CDR3 loop reads CASSLRTSTGELFF. The CDR3, as DNA: TGCGCCAGCAGCTTGAGAACATCCACCGGGGAGCTGTTTTTT.

V gene TRBV19 combines with J gene TRBJ2-7, with 13 bases matching TRBD2. Looked up from germline, CDR1 is LNHDA and CDR2 is SQIVND (reference sequence). This CDR3 contains 18 residues. With 2 bases clipped from V and 3 bases from J, the junction kept 10 bases outside the gene matches. DNA for the CDR3: TGTGCCAGTAGTATATTGTTTTCGCGGACTAGCGGGGGCTACGAGCAGTACTTC. Protein product: CASSILFSRTSGGYEQYF.

The chain is built from TRBV19 and TRBJ1-5; D might be TRBD1 (5 bases). The CDR3 length is 13 residues. Trimming cost V 5 bases and J 4 bases, with 9 bases left between them. Germline CDR1 is LNHDA and CDR2 is SQIVND (reference sequence). The CDR3 loop reads CASSADRNQPQHF. Here the CDR3 DNA reads TGTGCCAGTAGTGCCGACAGAAATCAGCCCCAGCATTTT.

A note on this clone: The identical CDR3 is also encoded by other nucleotide sequences in the sample. The rearrangement links TRBV9 to TRBJ2-7, with D perhaps given as TRBD1 or TRBD2 (5 bases each). Between the trimmed V and J ends, which lost 0 bases and 1 base, there was a span of 8 bases. In germline, CDR1 is SGDLS, CDR2 YYNGEE. The CDR3 spans 14 residues. The CDR3, as DNA: TGTGCCAGCAGCGTAGGAGGGGAATCCTACGAGCAGTACTTC. Translating gives CASSVGGESYEQYF. The full variable domain, with the rest looked up from reference TRBV9 and TRBJ2-7, is DSGVTQTPKHLITATGQRVTLRCSPRSGDLSVYWYQQSLDQGLQFLIQYYNGEERAKGNILERFSAQQFPDLHSELNLSSLELGDSALYFCASSVGGESYEQYFGPGTRLTVT.

The chain couples TRBV7-9 to TRBJ1-3, with 9 bases lining up with TRBD1. The CDR3 runs 17 residues. CDR1 is SEHNR and CDR2 is FQNEAQ in the germline V gene (reference sequence). The trim removed 6 bases at V and 2 bases at J, leaving 11 bases unmatched. The CDR3 DNA is TGTGCCAGCAGACCGCCTTTCGGACAGGGGACTGGAAACACCATATATTTT. This sequence encodes CASRPPFGQGTGNTIYF.

The rearrangement joins TRBV11-2 to TRBJ2-2; no clear D. Germline V gene data show CDR1 as SGHAT and CDR2 as FQNNGV. V dropped 1 base and J dropped 7 bases, with 7 bases sitting between them. The CDR3 totals 13 residues. The CDR3 DNA is TGTGCCAGCAGCTTAGCTGGGATCGGGGAGCTGTTTTTT. This codes for CASSLAGIGELFF.

The chain couples TRBV27 to TRBJ1-2; 12 nucleotides match TRBD1. CDR3 length: 15 amino acids. Per the germline V gene, CDR1 is MNHEY and CDR2 is SMNVEV (reference sequence). The V and J ends lost 7 bases and 7 bases, in that order; junction bases with no gene match: 10. The CDR3 DNA sequence: TGTGCCAGCACCTCCGGGACAGGGGGCGCCGGTGGCTACACCTTC. This gives the protein CASTSGTGGAGGYTF.

The chain combines TRBV5-1 with TRBJ2-7; 11 bases fit TRBD2. The CDR3 length is 15 residues. Unmatched junction bases numbered 6, after V lost 4 bases and J lost 3 bases. Germline V gene data show CDR1 as SGHRS and CDR2 as YFSETQ. The CDR3 coding sequence is TGCGCCAGCAGCCTGACTAGCGGGGACGACTACGAGCAGTACTTC. Residues: CASSLTSGDDYEQYF.

Only one count was recorded for this clone. This could be a read error, since a much larger clone is one nucleotide away. The chain carries TRBV11-2 and TRBJ2-3; 8 nucleotides match TRBD1. This CDR3 contains 15 residues. Per the germline V gene, CDR1 is SGHAT and CDR2 is FQNNGV. The J segment lost 1 base and the V segment lost 8 bases, leaving 8 bases of the junction unmatched. The CDR3 DNA reads as TGTGCCAGCGGCGTGACAGGGGTGGGCACAGATACGCAGTATTTT. Its translation is CASGVTGVGTDTQYF.

The chain has TRBV2 and TRBJ1-1; 9 nucleotides align to TRBD1. V shed 8 bases, J shed 4 bases, and the junction held 8 bases outside the gene matches. The CDR3 totals 14 residues. Germline assignment: CDR1 SNHLY and CDR2 FYNNEI. The CDR3 DNA follows: TGTGCCAGCGGTAGACAGGGGGTGGGCACTGAAGCTTTCTTT. This codes for CASGRQGVGTEAFF.

The rearrangement joins TRBV28 to TRBJ1-1, with TRBD1 identical over 7 bases. CDR1 MDHEN and CDR2 SYDVKM come from the germline V gene. The CDR3 consists of 14 residues. With V trimmed by 4 bases and J by 4 bases, 6 bases remained unmatched. The CDR3 nucleotides are TGTGCCAGCAGTTCGAGAGGGGGCCGCACTGAAGCTTTCTTT. It translates to CASSSRGGRTEAFF. Filled out from reference TRBV28 and TRBJ1-1, the complete variable domain reads DVKVTQSSRYLVKRTGEKVFLECVQDMDHENMFWYRQDPGLGLRLIYFSYDVKMKEKGDIPEGYSVSREKKERFSLILESASTNQTSMYLCASSSRGGRTEAFFGQGTRLTVV.

The chain carries TRBV18 and TRBJ2-7; D gene uncertain. The CDR3 covers 12 residues. V lost 5 bases and J 2 bases, leaving 7 bases between the germline ends. Per the germline V gene, CDR1 is KGHSH and CDR2 is LQKENI. For the CDR3, the DNA is TGTGCCAGCTCAACTGACACCTACGAGCAGTACTTC. The encoded protein is CASSTDTYEQYF.

To note about this clone: This sample includes further DNA sequences coding for the same CDR3. The V call is TRBV7-9, the J call TRBJ2-5; D not certain. The CDR3 extends over 14 amino acids. V lost 2 bases to trimming and J lost 1 base, with 8 bases between them. In germline, CDR1 is SEHNR, CDR2 FQNEAQ (reference sequence). The DNA for the CDR3 is TGTGCCAGCAGCTTACGCACCCTCCAAGAGACCCAGTACTTC. It translates to CASSLRTLQETQYF.

V and J are TRBV9 and TRBJ2-7; 9 bases fit TRBD1. CDR1 and CDR2 (germline): SGDLS, YYNGEE. The CDR3 length is 15 residues. V trimming: 3 bases; J trimming: 6 bases; junction bases outside the gene matches: 10. The CDR3 coding sequence is TGTGCCAGCAGCGCTCGCCCTGGGACAGGGAGCGAGCAGTACTTC. This translates into CASSARPGTGSEQYF. The whole variable domain, remainder taken from reference TRBV9 and TRBJ2-7, is DSGVTQTPKHLITATGQRVTLRCSPRSGDLSVYWYQQSLDQGLQFLIQYYNGEERAKGNILERFSAQQFPDLHSELNLSSLELGDSALYFCASSARPGTGSEQYFGPGTRLTVT.

The J gene is TRBJ1-5, the V gene TRBV4-2, with D hard to call. The CDR3 runs 15 residues. The V and J ends lost 0 bases and 7 bases respectively, with 13 bases between them. Germline CDR1 and CDR2: LGHNA and YNFKEQ. CDR3 residues: CASSQDLGSGQPQHF. For the CDR3, the DNA is TGTGCCAGCAGCCAAGATCTGGGATCTGGGCAGCCCCAGCATTTT.

This chain joins TRBV25-1 and TRBJ2-3; D unclear. This CDR3 has 13 amino acids. From germline, CDR1 is MGHDK and CDR2 SYGVNS. The germline V and J ends were trimmed by 3 bases and 4 bases, with 8 bases remaining between them. In DNA form, the CDR3 reads TGTGCCAGCAGTGACACAAGGTCAGATACGCAGTATTTT. This codes for CASSDTRSDTQYF.

The chain employs TRBV19 and TRBJ1-2; 8 nucleotides line up with TRBD1. The CDR3 runs 13 residues. Losses at the gene ends were 3 bases for V and 7 bases for J; bases not matched to a gene: 4. CDR1 and CDR2 (germline): LNHDA, SQIVND (reference sequence). The chain's CDR3 is CASSMQGALGYTF. The CDR3 bases are TGTGCCAGTAGTATGCAGGGGGCGCTTGGCTACACCTTC.

V and J are TRBV7-3 and TRBJ1-6; 12 nucleotides match TRBD1. The CDR3 loop spans 15 amino acids. CDR1 and CDR2 from the germline V gene are SGHTA and FQGTGA. V was clipped by 6 bases and J by 10 bases; unmatched bases: 7. CDR3 sequence reads: CASSRSGTGGSPLHF. For the CDR3, the DNA is TGTGCCAGCAGTAGATCCGGGACAGGGGGCTCACCCCTCCACTTT.

Concerning this clone: Other DNA sequences in this specimen translate into the identical CDR3. The chain combines TRBV7-9 with TRBJ2-5; the D gene is possibly TRBD2 (6 bases). Trimming pared 4 bases from V and 8 bases from J, leaving 23 bases between. Germline V gene sequence: CDR1 SEHNR, CDR2 FQNEAQ (reference sequence). The CDR3 has 16 amino acids. Here the CDR3 reads CASSSSGRSAWETQYF. Written as DNA, the CDR3 is TGTGCCAGCAGCTCTAGTGGGAGGAGCGCGTGGGAAACCCAGTACTTC. Full variable domain (rest looked up from reference TRBV7-9 and TRBJ2-5): DTGVSQNPRHKITKRGQNVTFRCDPISEHNRLYWYRQTLGQGPEFLTYFQNEAQLEKSRLLSDRFSAERPKGSFSTLEIQRTEQGDSAMYLCASSSSGRSAWETQYFGPGTRLLVL.

This clone occurred a few times. CDR3: CASSSPAGGYYGYTF. The CDR3 DNA sequence: TGTGCCAGCAGCTCCCCGGCAGGGGGCTACTATGGCTACACCTTC. The V call is TRBV9, the J call TRBJ1-2; 8 positions match TRBD1. V shed 4 bases, J shed 3 bases, and the junction held 8 bases outside the gene matches. CDR1 and CDR2 from the germline V gene are SGDLS and YYNGEE. CDR3 length equals 15 residues.

Points on this clone: Other nucleotide sequences from this sample produce the same CDR3. The rearrangement joins TRBV5-4 to TRBJ2-5, with D unresolved. The V end lost 0 bases, the J end lost 5 bases, and 5 bases lay between the germline ends. Germline-derived CDR1 and CDR2 are SGHNT and YYREEE (reference sequence). This CDR3 is built from 12 residues. Written as DNA, the CDR3 is TGTGCCAGCAGCTTGGTACAGGAGACCCAGTACTTC. Translating gives CASSLVQETQYF.

V is TRBV6-6 and J is TRBJ1-5; TRBD1 might be the D (5 bases). Trimming shortened V by 5 bases and J by 7 bases, and 12 bases separated the two germline ends. Germline V gene lookup returns CDR1 MNHNY and CDR2 SVGAGI (reference sequence). The CDR3 covers 13 residues. The CDR3 is CASSPRQWQPQHF. The CDR3 DNA reads TGTGCCAGCAGTCCCCGACAGTGGCAGCCCCAGCATTTT.

V gene TRBV4-1 combines with J gene TRBJ1-4, with 7 bases that match TRBD1. Germline V gene lookup returns CDR1 MGHRA and CDR2 YSYEKL. V lost 3 bases and J lost 8; bases outside the gene matches: 3. The CDR3 totals 13 residues. The CDR3 sequence: CASSQYRGEKLFF. The CDR3 DNA reads TGCGCCAGCAGCCAGTACAGGGGAGAAAAACTGTTTTTT.

The rearrangement links TRBV5-4 to TRBJ1-2; D call uncertain. The CDR3 spans 13 residues. The V and J ends lost 5 bases and 4 bases respectively, with 12 bases between them. CDR1 is SGHNT and CDR2 is YYREEE in the germline V gene (reference sequence). The DNA for the CDR3 is TGTGCCAGCAGTACGGACGGAGCCTATGGCTACACCTTC. It codes for CASSTDGAYGYTF.

This clone was observed a few times. V usage is TRBV28 and J usage is TRBJ1-2, with a possible D match to TRBD1 (6 bases). Trimming shortened V by 4 bases and J by 8 bases, and 14 bases separated the two germline ends. This CDR3 is built from 13 residues. CDR1 and CDR2 (germline): MDHEN, SYDVKM. The CDR3 DNA reads as TGTGCCAGCAGTTCACAAAACAGGGCAGGCTACACCTTC. It is translated as CASSSQNRAGYTF.

V gene TRBV6-1 combines with J gene TRBJ1-1; no clear D. Germline-derived CDR1 and CDR2 are MNHNS and SASEGT. This CDR3 comprises 15 residues. The V end was cut by 6 bases, the J end by 3 bases, with 17 bases between. The CDR3 DNA reads TGTGCCAGCAGCCTAGCGAGCTTGGGGTACACTGAAGCTTTCTTT. It yields the protein CASSLASLGYTEAFF.

The chain combines TRBV6-1 with TRBJ2-7; no firm D call. V shed 2 bases and J shed 5 bases, with 7 bases lying between them. Germline CDR1 reads MNHNS; CDR2 reads SASEGT. The length of the CDR3 is 12 residues. This CDR3 is CASSEQVNEQYF. In DNA, the CDR3 is TGTGCCAGCAGTGAACAGGTAAACGAGCAGTACTTC.